The present T cell receptor beta chain was sequenced within a study of T cells after yellow fever vaccination. Generation of TCR cDNA used 5'RACE template switching (which added a universal primer site and UMIs). TCRdb reprocessed the 5' RACE reads with MiXCR, giving one entry per CDR3 protein. The sample carries under 550,000 distinct CDR3 sequences, 20% to 25% recorded once. CDR1 is LNHNV and CDR2 is YYDKDF in the germline V gene (reference sequence). V dropped 0 bases and J dropped 4 bases, with 9 bases sitting between them. The CDR3 is 15 amino acids. A remark on this clonotype: The antigen remains unidentified.

Study findings and constraints: A faster peak, day 5 versus 15, was reached by the weaker secondary response.

V gene TRBV15 combines with J gene TRBJ2-2, with D unclear. Source: PBMCs, taken roughly 20 days after the first yellow fever vaccination. The TCR was taken from a man aged 18 to 35 who received the YFV17D yellow fever vaccine. The CDR3 DNA reads TGTGCCACCAGCAGAGATGCTGCAACCACCGGGGAGCTGTTTTTT. Translated: CATSRDAATTGELFF.